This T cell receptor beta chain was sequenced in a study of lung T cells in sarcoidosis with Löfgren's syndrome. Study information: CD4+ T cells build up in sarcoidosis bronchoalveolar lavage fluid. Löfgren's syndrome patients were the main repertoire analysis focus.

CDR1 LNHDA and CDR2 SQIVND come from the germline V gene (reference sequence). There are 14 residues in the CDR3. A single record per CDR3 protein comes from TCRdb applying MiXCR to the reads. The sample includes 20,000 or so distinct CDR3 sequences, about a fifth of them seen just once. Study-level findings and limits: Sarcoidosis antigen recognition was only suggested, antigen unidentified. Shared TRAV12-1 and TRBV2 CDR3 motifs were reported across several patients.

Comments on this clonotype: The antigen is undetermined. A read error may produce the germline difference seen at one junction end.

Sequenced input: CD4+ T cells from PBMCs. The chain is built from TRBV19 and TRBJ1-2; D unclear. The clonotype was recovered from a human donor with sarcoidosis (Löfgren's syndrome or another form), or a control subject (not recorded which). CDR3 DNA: TGTGCCGGTAGTATAAGTAGCAATAACTATGGCTACACCTTC. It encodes CAGSISSNNYGYTF. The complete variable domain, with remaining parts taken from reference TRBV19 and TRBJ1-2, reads DGGITQSPKYLFRKEGQNVTLSCEQNLNHDAMYWYRQDPGQGLRLIYYSQIVNDFQKGDIAEGYSVSREKKESFPLTVTSAQKNPTAFYLCAGSISSNNYGYTFGSGTRLTVV.